The clone carrying this T cell receptor (beta chain) showed up just a few times. Antigen specificity is unknown. Both 60 Vbeta primers and 13 Jbeta primers went into the PCR. Measured with immunoSEQ multiplex PCR; TCRdb has only the in-frame clones, and not every one. Of some 99,000 clones listed, under 75% were seen once; the top ten hold 1.2%. The CDR3 contains 15 residues. The germline CDR1 and CDR2 sequences are MNHEY and SMNVEV (reference sequence). Unmatched junction bases numbered 8, after V lost 5 bases and J lost 6 bases. This sample was taken from a study of cytomegalovirus exposure and HLA in healthy donors. Points from the study as a whole: Despite most TCR sequences being rare, some public TCRs occurred in many donors. Highest at DRB1 and lowest at HLA-C, TCR association rates differed among HLA loci in a later analysis.

Material: PBMCs. This receptor was identified in a female donor in good health and CMV-seronegative. The rearrangement joins TRBV27 to TRBJ1-4; 8 bases are shared with TRBD1. The CDR3 protein is CASSRGGQDYEKLFF. The CDR3 DNA is TGTGCCAGCAGTCGAGGGGGACAGGACTATGAAAAACTGTTTTTT.